These 12 T cell receptor beta chains originate from one sample sequenced in a study of T cells in women clearing cervical HPV infection (dated 2018 in TCRdb). Receptors were amplified or captured by the immunoSEQ multiplex PCR assay. TCRdb stores this immuneACCESS table with in-frame sequences only. Part of the clones is absent; in the studies checked, under half of the shortfall reflects unresolved V genes, and no reason is known for the rest. This sample's clone table shows tens of thousands of clones. The ten largest clones take up approximately 1.2% of the sample. Sequencing was done on a sample of blood buffy coat. The receptors shown here come from a woman aged 18 to 75 with a cervical HPV16 infection that either progressed to CIN3+ or cleared (not recorded which).

A remark on this clone: The sequence runs out 3 residues before the end of the CDR3; the remainder is reconstructed from the germline J gene. The chain employs TRBV2 and TRBJ2-2; 12 bases map to TRBD2. The CDR3 is 17 amino acids. Germline V lookup: CDR1 SNHLY, CDR2 FYNNEI. V was pared by 6 bases and J by 1 base, with 6 bases of the junction left unmatched. CDR3 DNA (partial): TGTGCCAGCAGGAGAGGACTAGCGGGACTGAACACCGGGGAG. This encodes CASRRGLAGLNTGE. The full CDR3 reads CASRRGLAGLNTGELFF. Supplemented by reference TRBV2 and TRBJ2-2, the full variable domain reads EPEVTQTPSHQVTQMGQEVILRCVPISNHLYFYWYRQILGQKVEFLVSFYNNEISEKSEIFDDQFSVERPDGSNFTLKIRSTKLEDSAMYFCASRRGLAGLNTGELFFGEGSRLTVL.

This CDR3 reads CASSPRAIGELFF. CDR3 DNA (partial): TGTGCCAGCAGCCCCCGAGCCATTGGGGAG. V usage is TRBV7-9 and J usage is TRBJ2-2; D not resolved. The read finishes 3 residues shy of the CDR3 end, and the germline J gene is used to complete it. The germline V and J ends were trimmed by 5 bases and 8 bases, with 12 bases remaining between them. This CDR3 comprises 13 residues. Germline CDR1 reads SEHNR; CDR2 reads FQNEAQ (reference sequence).

A word on this clone: The read is 3 residues too short to cover the CDR3 end, so that end is filled in from the germline J gene. This sequence joins TRBV7-3 and TRBJ2-1; 7 bases map to TRBD2. Per the germline V gene, CDR1 is SGHTA and CDR2 is FQGTGA. CDR3 size: 14 residues. Trimming at V came to 7 bases and at J to 8 bases, leaving 11 bases not matched to a gene. The CDR3 region is CASTWTGGRDEQFF. CDR3 DNA, as far as it was read: TGTGCCAGCACCTGGACTGGGGGGAGGGATGAG.

On this clone itself: Sequencing ends 3 residues short of the CDR3 end; the germline J gene provides the rest. J is TRBJ2-3 and V is TRBV6-1; TRBD2 matches at 15 bases. V dropped 1 base and J dropped 8; count of bases not matched to a gene: 7. The CDR3 extends over 17 amino acids. CDR1 is MNHNS, CDR2 SASEGT, per germline. CDR3 DNA, as far as it was read: TGTGCCAGCAGTGAAGGAGGACTAGCGGGAGGGCGAACTACG. It is translated as CASSEGGLAGGRTT. In full, the CDR3 is CASSEGGLAGGRTTQYF.

Concerning this clone itself: The read ends 3 residues early relative to the CDR3; the germline J gene fills the gap. The chain uses TRBV7-9 and TRBJ1-2, with unresolved D. Per germline, CDR1 SEHNR and CDR2 FQNEAQ (reference sequence). Trimming pared 1 base from V and 3 bases from J, leaving 6 bases between. The CDR3 sequence is 13 residues long. CDR3: CASSLDLDYGYTF. The DNA read from the CDR3 is TGTGCCAGCAGCTTAGACTTAGACTATGGC.

To note about this clone: Read coverage stops 3 residues before the CDR3 terminus; the germline J gene supplies the remainder. The chain is built from TRBV5-1 and TRBJ2-2; TRBD1 agrees at 7 bases. Germline V lookup: CDR1 SGHRS, CDR2 YFSETQ. The trim removed 4 bases at V and 3 bases at J, leaving 6 bases unmatched. The CDR3 totals 15 residues. Partial CDR3 DNA: TGCGCCAGCAGCACCCGGGACAGCTACACCGGGGAG. It specifies CASSTRDSYTGE. The entire CDR3 reads CASSTRDSYTGELFF.

On this clone itself: Read data end 3 residues before the CDR3 end; the end is taken from the germline J gene. The V gene is TRBV6-2 or TRBV6-3, the J gene TRBJ1-1, with D perhaps TRBD1 (6 bases). CDR1 and CDR2 from the germline V gene are MNHEY and SVGEGT. Trimming left V 2 bases short and J 1 base short, with 11 bases between. The CDR3 is made up of 15 amino acids. Partial CDR3 DNA: TGTGCCAGCAGTTACGCAGGCAGGGGGAACACTGAA. It encodes CASSYAGRGNTE. The whole CDR3 region reads CASSYAGRGNTEAFF.

As concerns this clone: The read halts 3 residues ahead of the CDR3 end, with the missing end drawn from the germline J gene. The chain recombines TRBV16 with TRBJ2-3, with 14 nucleotides matching TRBD2. The CDR3 is made up of 17 amino acids. Germline CDR1 KGHSY, CDR2 FQNENV. V trimming: 4 bases; J trimming: 6 bases; junction bases outside the gene matches: 9. The chain's CDR3 is CASSPEWRLAGGDTQYF. The CDR3 bases that were read are TGTGCCAGCAGCCCAGAGTGGAGACTAGCGGGAGGGGATACG.

A word on this clone: The sequenced fragment ends 3 residues before the CDR3 boundary, so the rest is inferred from the germline J gene. The chain couples TRBV6-1 to TRBJ1-6; 8 bases agree with TRBD1. Germline values: CDR1 MNHNS, CDR2 SASEGT. The CDR3 extends over 15 amino acids. V lost 1 base to trimming and J lost 6 bases; unmatched junction nucleotides: 2. CDR3 region: CASSEGTGRNSPLHF. The CDR3 bases that were read are TGTGCCAGCAGTGAAGGGACAGGGCGTAATTCACCC.

Regarding this clone: The CDR3 goes on 3 residues after the read ends, and that part is filled in from the germline J gene. The chain uses TRBV19 and TRBJ2-2, with 12 nucleotides matching TRBD2. The junction had 13 bases not matched to a gene; V was cut back by 6 bases and J by 8 bases. The CDR3 contains 17 residues. Germline CDR1 reads LNHDA; CDR2 reads SQIVND (reference sequence). The CDR3 DNA, read in part, is TGTGCCAGTAGGAGGCGCCTAGCGGGAGGGACTCAGGGGGAG. This translates into CASRRRLAGGTQGE. The whole CDR3 sequence reads CASRRRLAGGTQGELFF.

As to this clone: Read data end 3 residues before the CDR3 end; the end is taken from the germline J gene. V is TRBV5-4 and J is TRBJ1-4, with D unclear. Trimming took 0 bases from V and 2 from J, leaving 11 bases between them. The V gene's germline CDR1 is SGHNT and CDR2 YYREEE (reference sequence). The length of the CDR3 is 16 residues. CDR3 DNA (partial): TGTGCCAGCAGCTTGGCGGGTGGCGGGACTAATGAAAAA. It codes for CASSLAGGGTNEK. The CDR3, in full, reads CASSLAGGGTNEKLFF.

As for this clone: Sequencing ends 3 residues short of the CDR3 end; the germline J gene provides the rest. The rearrangement joins TRBV19 to TRBJ2-7; D is unclear. V dropped 1 base and J dropped 2 bases, with 15 bases sitting between them. Germline CDR1 reads LNHDA; CDR2 reads SQIVND (reference sequence). CDR3 size: 16 residues. CDR3 protein: CASSIGLTPGAYEQYF. CDR3 DNA, as far as it was read: TGTGCCAGTAGTATAGGACTCACCCCGGGTGCCTACGAG.